The source of this TCR beta chain is a study of blood T cell repertoires in COVID-19. On the study more broadly: Collection of acute and convalescent COVID-19 samples took place in the United States, Italy and Spain.

Only in-frame clones appear in the TCRdb table, and some are missing; sequencing was by immunoSEQ multiplex PCR. Altogether 200,000 to 250,000 clones are present, 85% to 90% being singletons, with the ten largest covering approximately 5.9%. Germline V gene lookup returns CDR1 KGHDR and CDR2 SFDVKD. This CDR3 has 15 amino acids. Trimming stripped 4 bases from V and 2 bases from J, with 11 bases between. Sequencing used peripheral blood. This chain joins TRBV24-1 and TRBJ2-1, with D perhaps TRBD1 (5 bases). The TCR was taken from a man aged 80 or over with acute or convalescent COVID-19. The CDR3 protein is CATSDPRAPYNEQFF. The DNA for the CDR3 is TGTGCCACCAGTGACCCCAGGGCCCCCTACAATGAGCAGTTCTTC.